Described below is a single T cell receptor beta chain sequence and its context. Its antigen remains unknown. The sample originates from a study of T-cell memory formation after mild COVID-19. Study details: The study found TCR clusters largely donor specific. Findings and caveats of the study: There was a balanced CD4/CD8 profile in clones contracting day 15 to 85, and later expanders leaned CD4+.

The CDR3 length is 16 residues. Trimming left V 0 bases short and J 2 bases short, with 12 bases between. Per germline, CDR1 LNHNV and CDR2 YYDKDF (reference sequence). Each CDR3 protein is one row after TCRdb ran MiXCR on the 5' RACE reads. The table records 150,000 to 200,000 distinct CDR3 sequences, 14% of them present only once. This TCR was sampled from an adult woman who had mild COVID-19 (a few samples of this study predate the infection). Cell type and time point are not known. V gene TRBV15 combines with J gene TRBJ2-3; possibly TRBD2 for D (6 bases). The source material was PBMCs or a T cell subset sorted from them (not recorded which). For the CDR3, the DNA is TGTGCCACCAGCAGAGATACTAGCACATCCACAGATACGCAGTATTTT. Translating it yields CATSRDTSTSTDTQYF.